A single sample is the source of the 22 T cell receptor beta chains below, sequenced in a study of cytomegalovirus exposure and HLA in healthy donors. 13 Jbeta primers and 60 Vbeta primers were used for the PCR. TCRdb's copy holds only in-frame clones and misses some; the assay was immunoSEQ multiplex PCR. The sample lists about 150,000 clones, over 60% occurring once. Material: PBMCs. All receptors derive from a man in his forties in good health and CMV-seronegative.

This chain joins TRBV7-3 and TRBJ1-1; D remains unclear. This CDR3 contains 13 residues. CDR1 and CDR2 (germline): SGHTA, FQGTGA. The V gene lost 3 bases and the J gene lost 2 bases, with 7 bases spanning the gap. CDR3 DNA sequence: TGTGCCAGCAGCTTGAGCGACAACACTGAAGCTTTCTTT. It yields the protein CASSLSDNTEAFF.

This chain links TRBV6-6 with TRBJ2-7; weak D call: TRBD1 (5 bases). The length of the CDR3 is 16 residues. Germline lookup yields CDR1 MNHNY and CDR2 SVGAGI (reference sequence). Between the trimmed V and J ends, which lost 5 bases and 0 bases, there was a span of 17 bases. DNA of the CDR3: TGTGCCAGCAGTACCCAGGGAAGTCCTCACTCCTACGAGCAGTACTTC. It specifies CASSTQGSPHSYEQYF.

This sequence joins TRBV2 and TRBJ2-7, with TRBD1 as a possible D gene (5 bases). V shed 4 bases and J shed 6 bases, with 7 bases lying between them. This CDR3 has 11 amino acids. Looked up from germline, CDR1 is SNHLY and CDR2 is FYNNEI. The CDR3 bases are TGTGCCAGCAGTGCAGGGCTCGAGCAGTACTTC. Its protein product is CASSAGLEQYF.

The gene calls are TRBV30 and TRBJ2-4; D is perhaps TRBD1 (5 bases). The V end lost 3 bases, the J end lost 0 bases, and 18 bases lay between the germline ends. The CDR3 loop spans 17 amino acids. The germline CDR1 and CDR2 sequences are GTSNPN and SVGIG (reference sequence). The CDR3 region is CAWREDNRIVAKNIQYF. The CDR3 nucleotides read TGTGCCTGGAGAGAGGATAACAGGATTGTAGCCAAAAACATTCAGTACTTC.

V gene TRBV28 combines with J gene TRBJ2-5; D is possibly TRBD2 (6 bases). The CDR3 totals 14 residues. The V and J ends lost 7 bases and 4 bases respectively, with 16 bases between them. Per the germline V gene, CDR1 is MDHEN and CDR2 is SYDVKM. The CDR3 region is CASNTPRGGETQYF. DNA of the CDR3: TGTGCCAGCAACACCCCGCGGGGAGGAGAGACCCAGTACTTC.

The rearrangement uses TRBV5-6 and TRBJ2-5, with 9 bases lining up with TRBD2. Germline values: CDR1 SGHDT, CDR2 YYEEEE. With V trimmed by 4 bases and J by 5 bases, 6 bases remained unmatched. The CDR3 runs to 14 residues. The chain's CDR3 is CASSAGGPGETQYF. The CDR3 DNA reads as TGTGCCAGCAGCGCGGGGGGGCCGGGGGAGACCCAGTACTTC.

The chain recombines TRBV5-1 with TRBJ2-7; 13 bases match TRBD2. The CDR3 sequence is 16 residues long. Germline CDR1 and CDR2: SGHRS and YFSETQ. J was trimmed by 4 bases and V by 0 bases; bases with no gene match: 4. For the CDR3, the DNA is TGCGCCAGCAGCTTGGACGGGACTAGCGGGGTTTACGAGCAGTACTTC. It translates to CASSLDGTSGVYEQYF. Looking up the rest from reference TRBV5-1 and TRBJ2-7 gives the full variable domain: KAGVTQTPRYLIKTRGQQVTLSCSPISGHRSVSWYQQTPGQGLQFLFEYFSETQRNKGNFPGRFSGRQFSNSRSEMNVSTLELGDSALYLCASSLDGTSGVYEQYFGPGTRLTVT.

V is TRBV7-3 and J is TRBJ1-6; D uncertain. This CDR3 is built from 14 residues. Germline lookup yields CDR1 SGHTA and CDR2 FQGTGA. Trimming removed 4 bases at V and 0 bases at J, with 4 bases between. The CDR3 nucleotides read TGTGCCAGCAGCTCTAGCTCCTATAATTCACCCCTCCACTTT. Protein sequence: CASSSSSYNSPLHF.

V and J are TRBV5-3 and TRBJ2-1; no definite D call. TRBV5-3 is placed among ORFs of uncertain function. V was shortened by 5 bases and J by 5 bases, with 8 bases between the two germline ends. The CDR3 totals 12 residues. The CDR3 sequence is CARSYPDNEQFF. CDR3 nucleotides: TGTGCCAGAAGTTACCCAGACAATGAGCAGTTCTTC.

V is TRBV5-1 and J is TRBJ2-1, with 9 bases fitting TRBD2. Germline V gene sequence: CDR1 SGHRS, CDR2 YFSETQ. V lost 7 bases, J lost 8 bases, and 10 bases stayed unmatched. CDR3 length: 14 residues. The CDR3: CASLGSGRIDEQFF. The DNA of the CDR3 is TGCGCCAGCCTGGGAAGCGGGAGGATAGATGAGCAGTTCTTC.

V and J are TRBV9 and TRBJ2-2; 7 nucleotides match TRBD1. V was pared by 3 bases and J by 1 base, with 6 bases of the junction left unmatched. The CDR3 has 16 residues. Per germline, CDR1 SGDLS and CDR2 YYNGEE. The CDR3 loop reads CASSARDSQNTGELFF. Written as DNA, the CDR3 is TGTGCCAGCAGCGCCCGGGACAGCCAGAACACCGGGGAGCTGTTTTTT.

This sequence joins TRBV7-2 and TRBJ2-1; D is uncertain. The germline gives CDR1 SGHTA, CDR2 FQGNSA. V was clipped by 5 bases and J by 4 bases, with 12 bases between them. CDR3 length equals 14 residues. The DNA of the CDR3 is TGTGCCAGCAGCCCGCGGCCTGCTTACAATGAGCAGTTCTTC. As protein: CASSPRPAYNEQFF.

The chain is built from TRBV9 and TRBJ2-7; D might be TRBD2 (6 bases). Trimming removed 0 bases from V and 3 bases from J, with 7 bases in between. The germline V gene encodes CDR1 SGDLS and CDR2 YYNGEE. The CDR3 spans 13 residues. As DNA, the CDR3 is TGTGCCAGCAGCGTAGACGGGGGCTACGAGCAGTACTTC. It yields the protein CASSVDGGYEQYF.

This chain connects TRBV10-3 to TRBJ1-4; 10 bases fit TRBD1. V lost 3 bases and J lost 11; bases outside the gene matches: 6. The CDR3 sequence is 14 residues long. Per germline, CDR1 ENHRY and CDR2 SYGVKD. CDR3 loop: CAISDPTGGEKLFF. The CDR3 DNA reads TGTGCCATCAGTGACCCGACAGGGGGCGAGAAACTGTTTTTT.

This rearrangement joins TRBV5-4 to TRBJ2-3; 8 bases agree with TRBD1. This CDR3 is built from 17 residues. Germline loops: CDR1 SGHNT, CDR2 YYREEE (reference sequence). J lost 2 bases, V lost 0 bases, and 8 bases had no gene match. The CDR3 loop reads CASSLATTGGVTDTQYF. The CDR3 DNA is TGTGCCAGCAGCTTGGCAACCACAGGGGGTGTCACAGATACGCAGTATTTT.

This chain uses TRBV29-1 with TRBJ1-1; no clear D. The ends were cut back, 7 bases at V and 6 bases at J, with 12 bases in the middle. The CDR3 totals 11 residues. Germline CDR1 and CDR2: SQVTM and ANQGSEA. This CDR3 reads CSASGGSEAFF. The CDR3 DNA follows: TGCAGCGCATCCGGCGGCTCTGAAGCTTTCTTT.

This CDR3 is CAWGPALVRELFF. CDR3 bases: TGTGCCTGGGGGCCGGCACTGGTCAGGGAGCTGTTTTTT. This chain joins TRBV30 and TRBJ2-2; D not certain. Between the trimmed V and J ends, which lost 5 bases and 9 bases, there was a span of 16 bases. The CDR3 loop spans 13 amino acids. CDR1 and CDR2 from the germline V gene are GTSNPN and SVGIG (reference sequence).

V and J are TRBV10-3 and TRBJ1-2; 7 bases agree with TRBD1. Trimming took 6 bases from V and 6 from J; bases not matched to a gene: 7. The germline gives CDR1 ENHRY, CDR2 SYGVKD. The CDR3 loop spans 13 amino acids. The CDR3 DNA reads TGTGCCATCAGCCGACAGGGAACTCATGGCTACACCTTC. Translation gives CAISRQGTHGYTF.

The CDR3 protein is CASSPPLGLNTEAFF. CDR3 sequence (DNA): TGTGCCAGCAGCCCCCCATTGGGGCTGAACACTGAAGCTTTCTTT. The chain carries TRBV11-2 and TRBJ1-1; tentatively, D is TRBD1 (5 bases). The CDR3 length is 15 residues. V was trimmed by 5 bases and J by 0 bases, leaving 13 bases between them. CDR1 SGHAT and CDR2 FQNNGV come from the germline V gene.

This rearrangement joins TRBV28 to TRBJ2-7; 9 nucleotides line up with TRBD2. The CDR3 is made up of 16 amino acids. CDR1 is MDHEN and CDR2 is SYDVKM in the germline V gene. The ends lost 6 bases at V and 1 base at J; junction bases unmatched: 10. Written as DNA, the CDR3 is TGTGCCAGCAGCAATCAACCGGGACTAGCATCCTACGAGCAGTACTTC. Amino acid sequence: CASSNQPGLASYEQYF.

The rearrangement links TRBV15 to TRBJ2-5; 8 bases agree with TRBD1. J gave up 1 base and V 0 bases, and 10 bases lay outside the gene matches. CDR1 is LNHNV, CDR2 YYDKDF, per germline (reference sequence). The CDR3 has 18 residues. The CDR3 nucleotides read TGTGCCACCAGCAGAGACCCAAGGACAGGGTCTATCCAAGAGACCCAGTACTTC. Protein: CATSRDPRTGSIQETQYF.

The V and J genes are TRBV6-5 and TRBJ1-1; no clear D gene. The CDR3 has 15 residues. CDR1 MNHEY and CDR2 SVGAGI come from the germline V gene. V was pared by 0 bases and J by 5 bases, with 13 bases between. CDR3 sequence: CASSYSVGRGTEAFF. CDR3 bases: TGTGCCAGCAGTTACTCGGTTGGGCGGGGAACTGAAGCTTTCTTT.